This is a list of T cell receptor beta chains from one sample in a study of blood T cell repertoires in COVID-19. Repertoires were generated with immunoSEQ multiplex PCR, while TCRdb's copy carries only in-frame clones and drops some. The table records about 100,000 clones, 85% of them present only once. The sample taken for sequencing was peripheral blood. Receptors were obtained from a woman between 70 and 85 years old with active or convalescent COVID-19. Both conserved end residues are part of each CDR3. The D gene is left open where the match is weak. Some rows have no size entry. The others give once, few or many, or a class for an expanded clone.

v_gene: TRBV5-4; abundance: once; d_gene: -; j_gene: TRBJ1-3; CDR3nt: TGTGCCAGCAGCCGTGGTTCCAGCTCTGGAAACACCATATATTTT; CDR3aa: CASSRGSSSGNTIYF
v_gene: TRBV30; abundance: once; d_gene: -; j_gene: TRBJ1-1; CDR3nt: TGTGCCTGGTCAAAAACAGTGAACACTGAAGCTTTCTTT; CDR3aa: CAWSKTVNTEAFF
v_gene: TRBV6-2/TRBV6-3; abundance: -; d_gene: -; j_gene: TRBJ2-7; CDR3nt: TGTGCCAGCAGTGGGAGCTCCTACGAGCAGTACTTC; CDR3aa: CASSGSSYEQYF
v_gene: TRBV5-6; abundance: -; d_gene: TRBD1; j_gene: TRBJ1-1; CDR3nt: TGTGCCAGCAGCTTCTTCGGGTTACAGGGGGAAACGAACACTGAAGCTTTCTTT; CDR3aa: CASSFFGLQGETNTEAFF
v_gene: TRBV9; abundance: -; d_gene: -; j_gene: TRBJ2-1; CDR3nt: TGTGCCAGCAGCACGAGCAGGGGGGTGGGTTTGAATGAGCAGTTCTTC; CDR3aa: CASSTSRGVGLNEQFF
v_gene: TRBV25-1; abundance: -; d_gene: -; j_gene: TRBJ2-5; CDR3nt: TGTGCCAGCAGTGACCCTAGGGGGAACCAAGAGACCCAGTACTTC; CDR3aa: CASSDPRGNQETQYF
v_gene: TRBV6-5; abundance: once; d_gene: TRBD1; j_gene: TRBJ2-7; CDR3nt: TGTGCCAGCAGACTTAGCCAGGGGGCTAGGGAGCAGTACTTC; CDR3aa: CASRLSQGAREQYF
v_gene: TRBV19; abundance: -; d_gene: TRBD1; j_gene: TRBJ2-2; CDR3nt: TGTGCCACCGGACAGGGGCGCAACCCGAACACCGGGGAGCTGTTTTTT; CDR3aa: CATGQGRNPNTGELFF
v_gene: TRBV5-4; abundance: -; d_gene: TRBD1; j_gene: TRBJ1-6; CDR3nt: TGTGCCAGCAGCTTCTTGGGGACAGGCTCTTCACCCCTCCACTTT; CDR3aa: CASSFLGTGSSPLHF
v_gene: TRBV5-8; abundance: -; d_gene: TRBD2; j_gene: TRBJ2-7; CDR3nt: TGTGCCAGCAGCAAAGGACTAGCGGGTAACTACGAGCAGTACTTC; CDR3aa: CASSKGLAGNYEQYF
v_gene: TRBV11-3; abundance: -; d_gene: -; j_gene: TRBJ2-1; CDR3nt: TGTGCCAGCAGCTTAGGGCCAGATTACAATGAGCAGTTCTTC; CDR3aa: CASSLGPDYNEQFF
v_gene: TRBV23-1; abundance: -; d_gene: TRBD2; j_gene: TRBJ2-2; CDR3nt: TGCGCCAGCAGTCAATCAGGAGGGACTAGCGGCACCGGGGAGCTGTTTTTT; CDR3aa: CASSQSGGTSGTGELFF
v_gene: TRBV5-1; abundance: -; d_gene: TRBD2; j_gene: TRBJ2-3; CDR3nt: TGCGCCAGCAACCCCCTAGCGGGGGTGGATACGCAGTATTTT; CDR3aa: CASNPLAGVDTQYF
v_gene: TRBV5-1; abundance: -; d_gene: TRBD2; j_gene: TRBJ2-5; CDR3nt: TGCGCCAGCAGCATCGGGACTAGCGGGGGGGCGGAGACCCAGTACTTC; CDR3aa: CASSIGTSGGAETQYF
v_gene: TRBV6-5; abundance: -; d_gene: TRBD1; j_gene: TRBJ1-2; CDR3nt: TGTGCCAGCAGGGATACAGGGGCTCGGGGCTACACCTTC; CDR3aa: CASRDTGARGYTF
v_gene: TRBV12-5; abundance: -; d_gene: -; j_gene: TRBJ2-5; CDR3nt: TGTGCTAGTGGTTTGGTAGGCAGGGGAGGGGAGACCCAGTACTTC; CDR3aa: CASGLVGRGGETQYF
v_gene: TRBV11-2; abundance: -; d_gene: TRBD1; j_gene: TRBJ2-3; CDR3nt: TGTGCCAGCAGCGCTGTAGGGACAGGGGGATTGGGTACGCAGTATTTT; CDR3aa: CASSAVGTGGLGTQYF